Listed below are T cell receptor beta chains from one sample, sequenced in a study of shared clonotypes between healthy human individuals. Clones were sequenced by immunoSEQ multiplex PCR, and TCRdb holds only the in-frame ones, with some missing. The sample lists millions of clones; 95% were seen once. The specimen was naive CD4+ T cells sorted from blood. All receptors derive from a man aged 18 to 30 in good health. The conserved cysteine and the conserved F or W are not part of the CDR3 here. The D gene is left open where the match is weak.

V gene	D gene	CDR3 protein
TRBV27	TRBD1	ASSSGQGARETQY
TRBV11-2	NA	ASSLGLTGNQPQH
TRBV29-1	NA	SAAPGLNTGELF
TRBV7-2	TRBD1	ASSLEGATHRTQY
TRBV13	NA	ASSLNYLSDTQY
TRBV11-3	NA	ASSMRGWDTEAF
TRBV30	NA	AWSVLIDGYT
TRBV30	NA	AWSTGTPTEAF
TRBV5-1	NA	ASSPEPTGTKY
TRBV2	TRBD1	ASSKTGADTEAF
TRBV6-5	NA	ASRNSPRMALGAF
TRBV18	NA	ASSSVDRQETQY
TRBV5-6	TRBD1	ASSLQDRGGTEAF
TRBV9	NA	ASSVGSTNYGYT
TRBV5-4	NA	ASSSPTVTYEQY
TRBV2	TRBD1	ASRTGLETQY
TRBV30	NA	AWTWTATNEKLF
TRBV6-6	NA	ASTPRGQTNQPQH
TRBV11-3	TRBD2	ASSSGLAGQYEQY
TRBV7-2	TRBD2	ASSLVPLAGNEQY
TRBV6-6	TRBD1	ASSYWTGNEQF
TRBV2	NA	ASSGPVGQPQH
TRBV6-5	TRBD1	ASSSGQVQNTEAF
TRBV10-2	TRBD2	ASSESRLAGDTQY
TRBV5-6	NA	ASSLEAGVSGNTIY
TRBV4-1	NA	ASSQRQALGSYNEQF
TRBV5-6	TRBD2	ASSPLAGVDYEQY
TRBV5-4	TRBD1	ASSLNRGGTDTQY
TRBV9	NA	ASSVVDQIGEQY
TRBV5-6	NA	ASSLYGGKDYEQY
TRBV6-5	NA	ASGREHGYT
TRBV28	NA	ASSSRASGSNQPQH
TRBV2	NA	ASSSRTDTQY
TRBV23-1	NA	ASSQSRSSGATDTQY
TRBV6-5	TRBD2	ASTLVLAGVRDQY
TRBV7-7	NA	ASSPGQYKETQY
TRBV19	NA	ASSENKGHTQY
TRBV2	NA	ASSELGFSGNQPQH
TRBV30	NA	ACHLRRDTYEQY
TRBV5-6	TRBD2	ASSGAGGPSYEQY
TRBV19	NA	ASSNRQRGNTEAF
TRBV18	NA	ASSLRSLEDTEAF
TRBV6-1	NA	ASRQDYSYEQY
TRBV29-1	NA	SVEGTLGFYGYT
TRBV29-1	NA	SVFSHSGTQY
TRBV2	TRBD1	ASSEGQGRNQPQH
TRBV9	NA	ASSVESPNTGELF
TRBV5-1	TRBD2	ASSLAVAGASDTQY
TRBV6-1	NA	ASSRQKNLHNEQF
TRBV5-1	TRBD2	ASSLVAGGGNEQF